Each of the 4 T cell receptor beta chains below was sequenced from the same sample in a study of T-cell reconstitution after alpha-beta-depleted transplantation in children (TCRdb year 2016). Interpreted using the paper, the treatment or condition label stands for: allogeneic hematopoietic cell transplantation with graft depleted of TCRalphabeta T cells and CD19 B cells. Libraries were made using PCR. Sequenced using an Illumina HiSeq 2500. TCR library preparation used molecular barcoding, with unique molecular identifiers applied to normalize quantification of the TCRbeta repertoire. The public sequencing data were trimmed at Q25 with fastp and processed into clonotypes with MiXCR by TCRdb, which kept only in-frame beta chains. Rows with a matching CDR3 protein are joined into one entry that keeps the most common DNA and genes. Here the sample has approximately 490,000 distinct CDR3 sequences; about 10% occur a single time. The leading ten clones occupy around 2% of the sample.

Specimen: PBMCs, collected before TCRalphabeta/CD19-depleted stem cell transplant. Receptors were obtained from a child aged 2-15 years with inherited bone marrow failure, due to receive a stem cell transplant.

The sample holds many counts of this clonotype. J is TRBJ2-7 and V is TRBV27; either TRBD1 or TRBD2 may fit D (5 bases each). Germline V CDR1 and CDR2: MNHEY, SMNVEV (reference sequence). The ends were cut back, 8 bases at V and 6 bases at J, with 26 bases in the middle. The CDR3 is 16 amino acids. The CDR3 loop reads CASGPPIGAEGSEQYF. The CDR3 DNA reads TGTGCCAGCGGCCCCCCTATTGGGGCTGAGGGCTCCGAGCAGTACTTC.

This clonotype has at least ten counts. The rearrangement uses TRBV27 and TRBJ2-7, with D uncertain. There are 13 residues in the CDR3. The V gene's germline CDR1 is MNHEY and CDR2 SMNVEV (reference sequence). The germline V and J ends were trimmed by 3 bases and 3 bases, with 9 bases remaining between them. Here the CDR3 reads CASSFGSNYEQYF. As DNA, the CDR3 is TGTGCCAGCAGTTTTGGAAGCAACTACGAGCAGTACTTC.

This sequence joins TRBV20-1 and TRBJ2-2, with 7 bases aligning to TRBD1. CDR3 size: 17 residues. Germline lookup yields CDR1 DFQATT and CDR2 SNEGSKA (reference sequence). Unmatched junction bases numbered 11, after V lost 0 bases and J lost 4 bases. This CDR3 reads CSARDLDRSWSTGELFF. The CDR3 nucleotides are TGCAGTGCTAGAGATCTGGACAGGAGTTGGAGCACCGGGGAGCTGTTTTTT.

The chain links TRBV19 to TRBJ1-6; D gene unclear. Germline values: CDR1 LNHDA, CDR2 SQIVND (reference sequence). The CDR3 covers 13 residues. The V end lost 5 bases, the J end lost 4 bases, and 6 bases lay between the germline ends. In nucleotides, the CDR3 is TGTGCCAGTAGTGGGAGTTATAATTCACCCCTCCACTTT. Its translation: CASSGSYNSPLHF. Full variable domain (missing parts from reference TRBV19 and TRBJ1-6): DGGITQSPKYLFRKEGQNVTLSCEQNLNHDAMYWYRQDPGQGLRLIYYSQIVNDFQKGDIAEGYSVSREKKESFPLTVTSAQKNPTAFYLCASSGSYNSPLHFGNGTRLTVT.